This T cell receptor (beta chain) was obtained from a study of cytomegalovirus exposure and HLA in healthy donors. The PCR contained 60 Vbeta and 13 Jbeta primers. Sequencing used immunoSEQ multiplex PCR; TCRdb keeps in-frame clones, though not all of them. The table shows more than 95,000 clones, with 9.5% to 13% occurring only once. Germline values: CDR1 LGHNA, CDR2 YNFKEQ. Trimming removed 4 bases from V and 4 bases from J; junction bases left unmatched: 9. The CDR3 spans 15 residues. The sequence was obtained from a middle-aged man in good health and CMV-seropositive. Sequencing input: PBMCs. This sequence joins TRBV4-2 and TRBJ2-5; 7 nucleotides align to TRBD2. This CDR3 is CASSPRITGGETQYF. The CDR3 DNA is TGTGCCAGCAGCCCGCGAATAACGGGGGGAGAGACCCAGTACTTC.